One and the same sample provided the 19 T cell receptor beta chains below, sequenced in a study of response to subunit inactivated influenza vaccine. TCRdb re-called the RT-PCR reads with MiXCR, one entry per CDR3 protein. This sample has roughly 790,000 distinct CDR3 sequences, with about 20% found just once. Sample: PBMCs from blood, taken less than 6 days after vaccination. Every receptor here comes from a man in his fifties or sixties who received an inactivated influenza vaccine.

As DNA, the CDR3 is TGTGCCAGCAGCTTGGACAGGGGAGTAGAGTCACCCCTCCACTTT. Protein sequence: CASSLDRGVESPLHF. The chain couples TRBV5-6 to TRBJ1-6, with 7 nucleotides matching TRBD1. The trim removed 0 bases at V and 10 bases at J, leaving 7 bases unmatched. Looked up from germline, CDR1 is SGHDT and CDR2 is YYEEEE. The CDR3 contains 15 residues. The variable domain in full, completed from reference TRBV5-6 and TRBJ1-6, reads DAGVTQSPTHLIKTRGQQVTLRCSPKSGHDTVSWYQQALGQGPQFIFQYYEEEERQRGNFPDRFSGHQFPNYSSELNVNALLLGDSALYLCASSLDRGVESPLHFGNGTRLTVT.

The J gene is TRBJ1-2, the V gene TRBV4-3, with TRBD1 matching over 9 bases. Germline assignment: CDR1 LGHNA and CDR2 YSLEER. The CDR3 runs to 15 residues. Trimming removed 3 bases from V and 6 bases from J; junction bases left unmatched: 8. The CDR3 nucleotides read TGCGCCAGCAGCCAGTCCTCCGGGACAGGGCATGGCTACACCTTC. Its protein is CASSQSSGTGHGYTF.

With respect to this clonotype: A much larger clone sits a single nucleotide away, making a read error possible. V and J are TRBV7-9 and TRBJ2-5; the D is unclear. This CDR3 has 15 amino acids. Looked up from germline, CDR1 is SEHNR and CDR2 is FQNEAQ (reference sequence). The CDR3 DNA reads as TGTGCCAGCAGCACCCAGTTCGTGAGCCAAGATACCCAGTACTTC. Amino acids: CASSTQFVSQDTQYF.

Only a few counts were recorded for this clonotype. V usage is TRBV7-3 and J usage is TRBJ2-4, with D possibly being TRBD1 (6 bases). Trimming removed 5 bases from V and 6 bases from J, with 20 bases in between. From germline, CDR1 is SGHTA and CDR2 FQGTGA. The CDR3 consists of 16 residues. DNA of the CDR3: TGTGCCAGCAGCGCAACAGGGCTTGGGGTTGGAAACATTCAGTACTTC. Its protein product is CASSATGLGVGNIQYF.

The chain combines TRBV7-2 with TRBJ2-7; 9 bases align to TRBD2. V shed 1 base and J 7 bases; nucleotides not matched to a gene: 8. CDR1 and CDR2 from the germline V gene are SGHTA and FQGNSA. This CDR3 is 15 amino acids long. In nucleotides, the CDR3 is TGTGCCAGCAGCTTAGAGGGCGGGGGGGCCTTTGAGCAGTACTTC. Protein product: CASSLEGGGAFEQYF.

This clonotype was seen a handful of times. The chain combines TRBV20-1 with TRBJ2-4, with TRBD2 matching over 8 bases. Germline V gene sequence: CDR1 DFQATT, CDR2 SNEGSKA (reference sequence). CDR3 size: 10 residues. V trimming: 6 bases; J trimming: 9 bases; junction bases outside the gene matches: 1. CDR3 residues: CSAGRVIQYF. The CDR3 nucleotides are TGCAGTGCCGGGAGGGTCATTCAGTACTTC.

The V gene is TRBV6-1, the J gene TRBJ1-2, with D unresolved. The V gene's germline CDR1 is MNHNS and CDR2 SASEGT. The CDR3 consists of 13 residues. The germline V and J ends were trimmed by 6 bases and 2 bases, with 10 bases remaining between them. DNA for the CDR3: TGTGCCAGCAGAATACACCTCAACTATGGCTACACCTTC. Its translation: CASRIHLNYGYTF.

The chain couples TRBV10-3 to TRBJ1-2; D call uncertain. This CDR3 is built from 13 residues. The germline V and J ends were trimmed by 2 bases and 8 bases, with 12 bases remaining between them. Germline CDR1 ENHRY, CDR2 SYGVKD. This CDR3 reads CAISENSARGYTF. Here the CDR3 DNA reads TGTGCCATCAGTGAGAACTCCGCGCGGGGCTACACCTTC.

CDR3 sequence: CASSRDFQETQYF. Here the CDR3 DNA reads TGCGCCAGCTCTCGAGACTTCCAAGAGACCCAGTACTTC. The gene calls are TRBV5-1 and TRBJ2-5; the D is unclear. CDR1 and CDR2 (germline): SGHRS, YFSETQ. The CDR3 length is 13 residues. The ends were cut back, 7 bases at V and 1 base at J, with 11 bases in the middle.

In this sample, this clonotype turned up a few times. CDR3 in DNA: TGTGCCAGCAGAAAGGGACTAGCGGGTTACGAGCAGTACTTC. Its protein is CASRKGLAGYEQYF. The chain couples TRBV6-1 to TRBJ2-7; 12 bases fit TRBD2. CDR1 is MNHNS and CDR2 is SASEGT in the germline V gene. V lost 6 bases to trimming and J lost 4 bases; unmatched junction nucleotides: 4. This CDR3 region has 14 residues.

This clonotype came up a few times. This rearrangement joins TRBV7-2 to TRBJ2-3; 7 positions match TRBD1. Germline V lookup: CDR1 SGHTA, CDR2 FQGNSA. The CDR3 consists of 12 residues. The V gene end was trimmed by 5 bases and the J gene end by 7 bases; junction bases not matched to a gene: 3. CDR3 region: CASSAGGYTQYF. CDR3 coding DNA: TGTGCCAGCAGCGCAGGGGGATATACGCAGTATTTT.

This clonotype has a handful of counts. This chain uses TRBV6-5 with TRBJ1-1, with D perhaps TRBD1 (5 bases). The germline V gene has CDR1 MNHEY and CDR2 SVGAGI. CDR3 length: 18 residues. V dropped 3 bases and J dropped 0 bases, with 20 bases sitting between them. Here the CDR3 DNA reads TGTGCCAGCAGTTATGGACGGGGGTCCCCTGTAATGAACACTGAAGCTTTCTTT. As protein: CASSYGRGSPVMNTEAFF.

The V gene is TRBV10-3, the J gene TRBJ2-7, with D tentatively TRBD1 (6 bases). The CDR3 spans 16 residues. V lost 2 bases and J lost 3, with 17 bases in between. The germline V gene encodes CDR1 ENHRY and CDR2 SYGVKD. The CDR3 DNA reads as TGTGCCATCAGTGAGATCGCAGGGGTAAGCATCTACGAGCAGTACTTC. Translating gives CAISEIAGVSIYEQYF.

This chain uses TRBV4-3 with TRBJ2-2; 7 positions match TRBD1. The ends lost 4 bases at V and 7 bases at J; junction bases unmatched: 9. CDR1 and CDR2 (germline): LGHNA, YSLEER. CDR3 length: 15 amino acids. The CDR3 DNA follows: TGCGCCAGCAGCCCGACAGGGAGCATCATCGGGGAGCTGTTTTTT. Its translation is CASSPTGSIIGELFF.

This clonotype occurred a few times. The chain is built from TRBV7-2 and TRBJ1-2, with 9 nucleotides matching TRBD1. The germline V gene has CDR1 SGHTA and CDR2 FQGNSA. V trimming: 1 base; J trimming: 8 bases; junction bases outside the gene matches: 11. The CDR3 is 16 residues long. In DNA, the CDR3 is TGTGCCAGCAGCTTAGTGGGGTGGGACAGGGACACGGGCTACACCTTC. It codes for CASSLVGWDRDTGYTF.

This rearrangement joins TRBV30 to TRBJ2-1; perhaps TRBD2 as D (6 bases). Germline CDR1 and CDR2: GTSNPN and SVGIG (reference sequence). The V and J ends lost 6 bases and 0 bases respectively, with 15 bases between them. The CDR3 runs to 15 residues. DNA of the CDR3: TGTGCCTGTAAGCGGGCCCCCTCCTCCTACAATGAGCAGTTCTTC. Protein sequence: CACKRAPSSYNEQFF.

This clonotype was observed many times. The chain couples TRBV5-1 to TRBJ2-3, with D perhaps TRBD1 (6 bases). CDR1 is SGHRS, CDR2 YFSETQ, per germline. Between the trimmed V and J ends, which lost 0 bases and 1 base, there was a span of 15 bases. The CDR3 is 17 amino acids. In DNA form, the CDR3 reads TGCGCCAGCAGCTTGGAGCATTGGACAGAGGGCACAGATACGCAGTATTTT. Its translation: CASSLEHWTEGTDTQYF.

The chain links TRBV4-3 to TRBJ2-7; TRBD1 is a possible D gene (5 bases). The germline CDR1 and CDR2 sequences are LGHNA and YSLEER. The CDR3 sequence is 12 residues long. Trimming removed 0 bases at V and 8 bases at J, with 8 bases between. Written as DNA, the CDR3 is TGCGCCAGCAGCCAAGAAAAGGGGAAGCAGTACTTC. Its protein is CASSQEKGKQYF.

This clonotype was seen a handful of times. The rearrangement links TRBV7-6 to TRBJ1-4; the D gene is possibly TRBD1 (6 bases). CDR3 size: 14 residues. The germline CDR1 and CDR2 sequences are SGHVS and FNYEAQ. V was trimmed by 3 bases and J by 5 bases, leaving 10 bases between them. The CDR3 coding sequence is TGTGCCAGCAGCTTGACAGGAGAGAATGAAAAACTGTTTTTT. It codes for CASSLTGENEKLFF.